These T cell receptor beta chains were read from a single sample in a study of T-cell reconstitution after alpha-beta-depleted transplantation in children. TCRdb recomputed calls from the PCR reads with MiXCR, one row per CDR3 protein. This sample has 600,000 to 700,000 distinct CDR3 sequences, with around 13% found just once. Source: PBMCs, taken before TCRalphabeta/CD19-depleted stem cell transplant. The source of these receptors is a girl aged 2 to 9 with congenital amegakaryocytic thrombocytopenia, due to receive a stem cell transplant. The CDR3 runs from the conserved cysteine through the conserved F or W. The size field is filled for only some rows; it gives once, few, many or a size class.

>TRBV6-1|.|TRBJ1-5
CASSAIDILNQPQHF
>TRBV4-1|.|TRBJ2-3
CASSQESSGSSDTQYF
>TRBV20-1|.|TRBJ2-1
CSARDKLVMSSYNEQFF
>TRBV24-1|many|TRBJ2-3
CATSDWALGDGTDTQYF
>TRBV29-1|many|TRBJ1-1
CSVVGGLNTEAFF
>TRBV12-3/TRBV12-4|few|TRBJ2-6
CAIQPWSGANVLTF
>TRBV5-1|many|TRBJ1-1
CASSPGGLNTEAFF
>TRBV29-1|few|TRBJ2-5
CSVEVQQETQYF
>TRBV29-1|many|TRBJ1-2
CSVKTGENYGYTF
>TRBV20-1|many|TRBJ1-2
CSARDSGTELYGYTF
>TRBV6-5|.|TRBJ2-5
CASSNPPSGLRETQYF
>TRBV5-1|.|TRBJ2-5
CASSPGLALQETQYF
>TRBV5-6|many|TRBJ2-3
CASSLVTGFARWDTQYF
>TRBV6-1|.|TRBJ2-3
CASKRQSTDTQYF
>TRBV11-2|few|TRBJ2-7
CASKVDRLSYEQYF
>TRBV20-1|many|TRBJ2-2
CGGYRGVNTGELFF
>TRBV5-1|many|TRBJ2-5
CASSLAAGQETQYF
>TRBV19|.|TRBJ2-2
CASSKEGAFGELFF
>TRBV5-1|.|TRBJ2-5
CASRPSGTKETQYF
>TRBV29-1|few|TRBJ2-1
CSAQLSSYNEQFF